Given below is one T cell receptor (beta chain) in context. For TCRbeta, the library was prepared with unique molecular identifiers. TCRdb reprocessed the PCR reads with MiXCR, giving one entry per CDR3 protein. The data contain some 300,000 distinct CDR3 sequences, about 9.4% of them singletons. Germline CDR1 and CDR2: SEHNR and FQNEAQ (reference sequence). The ends lost 5 bases at V and 3 bases at J; junction bases unmatched: 9. This CDR3 is 16 amino acids long. The sample belongs to a study of T-cell reconstitution after alpha-beta-depleted transplantation in children. The chain is built from TRBV7-9 and TRBJ1-2, with TRBD1 matching over 10 bases. This TCR came from a human donor who donated a stem cell graft to a child with acute lymphoblastic leukemia. This specimen consisted of PBMCs from the stem cell graft donor, obtained from the stem cell graft. The CDR3 DNA follows: TGTGCCAGCAGCGAAGACAGGGGGCCGAAGGACTATGGCTACACCTTC. Protein: CASSEDRGPKDYGYTF.